The 14 T cell receptor beta chains below come from one sample, sequenced in a study of blood T cell repertoires in COVID-19. Clones were sequenced by immunoSEQ multiplex PCR, and TCRdb holds only the in-frame ones, with some missing. The sample carries roughly 14,000 clones, 65% to 90% recorded once. The material sequenced was peripheral blood. These receptors originate from a man in his forties with active or convalescent COVID-19.

This clone occurred once. CDR3 in amino acids: CATSLEGNTEAFF. The CDR3 DNA is TGTGCCACCTCCTTAGAGGGGAACACTGAAGCTTTCTTT. The chain joins TRBV19 to TRBJ1-1, with D unclear. Germline CDR1 is LNHDA and CDR2 is SQIVND (reference sequence). V lost 10 bases and J 1 base, leaving 13 bases between the germline ends. The CDR3 extends over 13 amino acids.

The chain recombines TRBV7-9 with TRBJ2-7, with 7 bases identical to TRBD2. CDR3 length equals 15 residues. After removal of 1 base from V and 5 bases from J, the junction contained 8 bases not matched to a gene. CDR1 SEHNR and CDR2 FQNEAQ come from the germline V gene (reference sequence). In nucleotides, the CDR3 is TGTGCCAGCAGCTTAGAAGCGGTGGGGGGGAACGAGCAGTACTTC. This translates into CASSLEAVGGNEQYF.

This clone was detected once. The V and J genes are TRBV27 and TRBJ1-4; D may be TRBD1 (5 bases). Per the germline V gene, CDR1 is MNHEY and CDR2 is SMNVEV (reference sequence). This CDR3 spans 13 amino acids. Deletions cut 8 bases from V and 10 bases from J, with 17 bases between. The CDR3 nucleotides read TGTGCCAGCGCCGGACGGGGCGGGGGAAAACTGTTTTTT. Its translation is CASAGRGGGKLFF.

The gene calls are TRBV20-1 and TRBJ2-1, with D uncertain. V shed 3 bases and J shed 4 bases, with 10 bases lying between them. CDR1 DFQATT and CDR2 SNEGSKA come from the germline V gene (reference sequence). The CDR3 is made up of 13 amino acids. CDR3 bases: TGCAGTGCTAGTTCTCCAGTATACAATGAGCAGTTCTTC. Translating it yields CSASSPVYNEQFF.

This clone showed up just once. This sequence joins TRBV29-1 and TRBJ2-3; TRBD2 matches 11 bases. Germline-derived CDR1 and CDR2 are SQVTM and ANQGSEA. The V and J ends lost 3 bases and 2 bases, in that order; junction bases with no gene match: 7. CDR3 length: 16 amino acids. CDR3 region: CSVDEGTSGITDTQYF. For the CDR3, the DNA is TGCAGCGTTGATGAAGGGACTAGCGGAATCACAGATACGCAGTATTTT.

V usage is TRBV4-3 and J usage is TRBJ2-7; TRBD2 matches 7 bases. The CDR3 sequence is 16 residues long. Looked up from germline, CDR1 is LGHNA and CDR2 is YSLEER. Germline trimming cut 1 base from V and 1 base from J; bases unmatched to any gene: 7. As DNA, the CDR3 is TGCGCCAGCAGCCAAGGAGGTGCGGGAGAATCCTACGAGCAGTACTTC. It specifies CASSQGGAGESYEQYF.

The rearrangement joins TRBV7-2 to TRBJ1-5; 9 nucleotides align to TRBD1. The germline gives CDR1 SGHTA, CDR2 FQGNSA. V shed 4 bases and J 1 base; nucleotides not matched to a gene: 8. This CDR3 comprises 17 residues. The CDR3 coding sequence is TGTGCCAGCAGCTCTGGACAGGGGCATTTAAGCAATCAGCCCCAGCATTTT. Translating it yields CASSSGQGHLSNQPQHF. Drawing the rest from reference TRBV7-2 and TRBJ1-5, the complete variable domain is GAGVSQSPSNKVTEKGKDVELRCDPISGHTALYWYRQSLGQGLEFLIYFQGNSAPDKSGLPSDRFSAERTGGSVSTLTIQRTQQEDSAVYLCASSSGQGHLSNQPQHFGDGTRLSIL.

J is TRBJ1-1 and V is TRBV27; 7 nucleotides align to TRBD1. Germline assignment: CDR1 MNHEY and CDR2 SMNVEV (reference sequence). With 5 bases clipped from V and 5 bases from J, the junction kept 11 bases outside the gene matches. CDR3 size: 15 residues. CDR3 loop: CASSPFLGGGTEAFF. As DNA, the CDR3 is TGTGCCAGCAGTCCGTTTTTAGGGGGCGGGACTGAAGCTTTCTTT.

The V and J genes are TRBV7-2 and TRBJ2-1, with 11 bases lining up with TRBD2. The CDR3 runs 19 residues. Trimming at V came to 1 base and at J to 7 bases, leaving 15 bases not matched to a gene. Germline CDR1 reads SGHTA; CDR2 reads FQGNSA. The CDR3 bases are TGTGCCAGCAGCTTAGATAGGCTAGCGGGGGGCCACAACCCTAATGAGCAGTTCTTC. Translating gives CASSLDRLAGGHNPNEQFF.

The CDR3 coding sequence is TGTGCCGGATCTTCGGGCGAGGGTCAGCCCCAGCATTTT. The encoded protein is CAGSSGEGQPQHF. The genes are TRBV12-3 or TRBV12-4 and TRBJ1-5; D is unresolved. The V and J ends lost 11 bases and 6 bases respectively, with 17 bases between them. This CDR3 contains 13 residues.

The rearrangement uses TRBV7-2 and TRBJ2-2, with 7 bases identical to TRBD1. This CDR3 is built from 16 residues. Germline values: CDR1 SGHTA, CDR2 FQGNSA. V shed 8 bases and J 0 bases; nucleotides not matched to a gene: 9. The CDR3 bases are TGTGCCAGCTTCTTCCTAGGGGGCCCGAACACCGGGGAGCTGTTTTTT. It is translated as CASFFLGGPNTGELFF.

This clone is termed medium-sized. V and J are TRBV15 and TRBJ1-3; TRBD1 aligns across 7 bases. V lost 0 bases and J lost 0; bases outside the gene matches: 5. The germline V gene has CDR1 LNHNV and CDR2 YYDKDF (reference sequence). The length of the CDR3 is 17 residues. The CDR3 spells CATSRDLRDSSGNTIYF. Written as DNA, the CDR3 is TGTGCCACCAGCAGAGATCTGAGGGACAGCTCTGGAAACACCATATATTTT.

The chain links TRBV7-2 to TRBJ2-7; D remains ambiguous. The CDR3 spans 14 residues. The V gene's germline CDR1 is SGHTA and CDR2 FQGNSA. V lost 5 bases to trimming and J lost 2 bases, with 13 bases between them. The CDR3, as DNA: TGTGCCAGCAGCGTAGGAGACACTCCCTACGAGCAGTACTTC. Translation: CASSVGDTPYEQYF.

The rearrangement links TRBV6-5 to TRBJ1-2, with D hard to call. Trimming removed 2 bases at V and 6 bases at J, with 10 bases between. Germline V gene sequence: CDR1 MNHEY, CDR2 SVGAGI. CDR3 size: 13 residues. CDR3: CASSYTVVDGYTF. DNA of the CDR3: TGTGCCAGCAGTTACACGGTAGTCGATGGCTACACCTTC.